The 6 T cell receptor beta chains reported below all come from one sample, sequenced in a study of metastatic and nonmetastatic thyroid tumors. TCRdb re-analyzed the PCR reads using MiXCR. The repertoire includes about 4,200 clones, roughly 19% of them detected once, and roughly 25% sits in the top ten. Nobody among the patients had been given any treatment before thyroid surgery. Input material: adjacent normal tissue. All receptors derive from a male donor with papillary thyroid cancer or a benign thyroid nodule (not recorded which). Some clones in this sample may be carry-over from other donors' samples.

The chain carries TRBV28 and TRBJ2-2; TRBD2 matches at 12 bases. After removal of 0 bases from V and 7 bases from J, the junction contained 6 bases not matched to a gene. The CDR3 runs to 17 residues. In germline, CDR1 is MDHEN, CDR2 SYDVKM. CDR3 nucleotides: TGTGCCAGCAGTTTATGGAAGCTAGCGGGAGGGCGCGGGGAGCTGTTTTTT. Translated: CASSLWKLAGGRGELFF.

In this sample, this clone is medium-sized. The V gene is TRBV6-1, the J gene TRBJ2-7; unclear D gene. The V end lost 0 bases, the J end lost 5 bases, and 5 bases lay between the germline ends. The CDR3 is 12 residues long. Germline CDR1 MNHNS, CDR2 SASEGT. The CDR3 region is CASSEARDEQYF. The CDR3 region has the DNA TGTGCCAGCAGTGAAGCAAGGGACGAGCAGTACTTC.

This clone was observed a few times. The V gene is TRBV6-5, the J gene TRBJ2-2; D is possibly TRBD2 (5 bases). Between the trimmed V and J ends, which lost 2 bases and 5 bases, there was a span of 12 bases. The CDR3 has 15 residues. Germline CDR1 and CDR2: MNHEY and SVGAGI. CDR3 in amino acids: CASSYAGGLTGELFF. Here the CDR3 DNA reads TGTGCCAGCAGTTACGCCGGAGGACTGACCGGGGAGCTGTTTTTT.

Sample share makes this clone medium-sized. V and J are TRBV6-1 and TRBJ1-4; 8 positions match TRBD1. The V gene's germline CDR1 is MNHNS and CDR2 SASEGT. V lost 5 bases to trimming and J lost 8 bases; unmatched junction nucleotides: 1. The length of the CDR3 is 12 residues. CDR3 DNA sequence: TGTGCCAGCAGTTGGACAGGGGAAAAACTGTTTTTT. This encodes CASSWTGEKLFF.

This clone was picked up a small number of times. The V and J genes are TRBV12-3 or TRBV12-4 and TRBJ1-5; 10 bases match TRBD1. The V segment lost 3 bases and the J segment 0 bases; nucleotides outside the gene matches: 2. There are 16 residues in the CDR3. CDR3 coding DNA: TGTGCCAGCAGTTTTGGGACAGGGGCTAGCAATCAGCCCCAGCATTTT. As protein: CASSFGTGASNQPQHF.

Only a few counts were recorded for this clone. Other DNA sequences from this sample encode an identical CDR3 as well. The CDR3 DNA is TGTGCCAGCAGCCCCCCCCAAAGCGGAAAACTGTTTTTT. Its translation: CASSPPQSGKLFF. The chain combines TRBV28 with TRBJ1-4; D remains unclear. Trimming took 6 bases from V and 10 from J, leaving 15 bases between them. The V gene's germline CDR1 is MDHEN and CDR2 SYDVKM. This CDR3 is 13 amino acids long.